This TCR beta chain was identified in a study of T cell changes during pregnancy in multiple sclerosis. Trimming stripped 7 bases from V and 8 bases from J, with 17 bases between. CDR1 is LGHNT, CDR2 FRNRAP, per germline. The CDR3 has 14 amino acids. This clone showed up just once. Profiled with immunoSEQ multiplex PCR; TCRdb holds only in-frame clones, not every one. The table lists some 38,000 clones, about nine tenths of them singletons. The chain recombines TRBV12-5 with TRBJ1-4, with TRBD1 as a possible D gene (6 bases). Sequenced here: CD4+ T cells from peripheral blood mononuclear cells, sampled after pregnancy. The clonotype originates from a female donor in good health, enrolled as a control in a pregnancy study. The CDR3 reads CASARGVGGEKLFF. CDR3 coding DNA: TGTGCTAGTGCCCGGGGGGTTGGGGGCGAAAAACTGTTTTTT. Drawing the rest from reference TRBV12-5 and TRBJ1-4, the complete variable domain is DARVTQTPRHKVTEMGQEVTMRCQPILGHNTVFWYRQTMMQGLELLAYFRNRAPLDDSGMPKDRFSAEMPDATLATLKIQPSEPRDSAVYFCASARGVGGEKLFFGSGTQLSVL.